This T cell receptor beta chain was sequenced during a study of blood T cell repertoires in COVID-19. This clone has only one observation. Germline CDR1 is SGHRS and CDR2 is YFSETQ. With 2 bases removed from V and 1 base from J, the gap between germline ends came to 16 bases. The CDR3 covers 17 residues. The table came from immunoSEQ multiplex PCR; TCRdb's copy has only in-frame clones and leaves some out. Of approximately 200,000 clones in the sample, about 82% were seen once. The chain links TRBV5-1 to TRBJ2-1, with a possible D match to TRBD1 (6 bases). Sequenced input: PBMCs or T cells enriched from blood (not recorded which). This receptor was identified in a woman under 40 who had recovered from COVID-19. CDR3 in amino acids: CASSLTFRDKSYNEQFF. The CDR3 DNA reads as TGCGCCAGCAGCTTAACTTTCCGGGACAAATCCTACAATGAGCAGTTCTTC.